The 8 T cell receptor beta chains given below trace back to one sample, sequenced in a study of response to subunit inactivated influenza vaccine. Each CDR3 protein is one row after TCRdb ran MiXCR on the RT-PCR reads. Altogether about 500,000 distinct CDR3 sequences are present, approximately 17% being singletons, with the ten largest covering less than 4%. Sequenced material: CD4+ T cells sorted from PBMCs, taken less than 30 months after vaccination. These receptors all come from a man between 50 and 75 years old who received an inactivated influenza vaccine.

The chain links TRBV18 to TRBJ2-3; D not resolved. V lost 3 bases to trimming and J lost 4 bases, with 14 bases between them. CDR1 and CDR2 (germline): KGHSH, LQKENI. This CDR3 is 15 amino acids long. The CDR3 here is CASSPLPSHPDTQYF. The CDR3 bases are TGTGCCAGCTCACCCCTCCCGTCGCACCCAGATACGCAGTATTTT.

A few counts support this clonotype. This chain connects TRBV20-1 to TRBJ2-7; 12 nucleotides agree with TRBD2. This CDR3 region has 14 residues. Per germline, CDR1 DFQATT and CDR2 SNEGSKA (reference sequence). Losses at the gene ends were 6 bases for V and 2 bases for J; bases not matched to a gene: 5. CDR3 in DNA: TGCAGTGCAACGACTAGCGGGAGCCCCTACGAGCAGTACTTC. This sequence encodes CSATTSGSPYEQYF.

The sample holds many counts of this clonotype. The chain has TRBV29-1 and TRBJ1-5, with D perhaps TRBD1 (6 bases). CDR1 is SQVTM, CDR2 ANQGSEA, per germline. The CDR3 is made up of 13 amino acids. The V end lost 6 bases, the J end lost 6 bases, and 15 bases lay between the germline ends. The CDR3 spells CSVGGGGSQPQHF. CDR3 nucleotide sequence: TGCAGCGTAGGAGGGGGGGGCAGTCAGCCCCAGCATTTT.

The chain has TRBV20-1 and TRBJ2-3; TRBD2 matches 7 bases. Germline V gene data show CDR1 as DFQATT and CDR2 as SNEGSKA (reference sequence). Trimming cost V 2 bases and J 2 bases; bases outside gene matches: 10. This CDR3 spans 16 amino acids. CDR3 region: CSARRIPAGYTDTQYF. In nucleotides, the CDR3 is TGCAGTGCTAGACGGATTCCAGCGGGGTACACAGATACGCAGTATTTT.

The gene calls are TRBV2 and TRBJ2-5; D perhaps matches TRBD2 (5 bases). The length of the CDR3 is 18 residues. CDR1 is SNHLY and CDR2 is FYNNEI in the germline V gene. Between the trimmed V and J ends, which lost 2 bases and 4 bases, there was a span of 23 bases. The CDR3 DNA is TGTGCCAGCAGTGAAAGGCCCCTCGTAGGTCAGAGCGGAGAGACCCAGTACTTC. The encoded protein is CASSERPLVGQSGETQYF. The entire variable domain, with the rest obtained from reference TRBV2 and TRBJ2-5, is as follows: EPEVTQTPSHQVTQMGQEVILRCVPISNHLYFYWYRQILGQKVEFLVSFYNNEISEKSEIFDDQFSVERPDGSNFTLKIRSTKLEDSAMYFCASSERPLVGQSGETQYFGPGTRLLVL.

This clonotype was detected only once. CDR3 DNA sequence: TGTGCCAGCAGCCAACCTGGGGTTCCCTGGGAGCTGTTTTTT. It yields the protein CASSQPGVPWELFF. The chain employs TRBV14 and TRBJ2-2; D not resolved. The CDR3 sequence is 14 residues long. Between the trimmed V and J ends, which lost 2 bases and 9 bases, there was a span of 13 bases. Germline CDR1 reads SGHDN; CDR2 reads FVKESK.

The rearrangement joins TRBV9 to TRBJ1-4; 7 bases map to TRBD1. The trim removed 0 bases at V and 3 bases at J, leaving 2 bases unmatched. Per the germline V gene, CDR1 is SGDLS and CDR2 is YYNGEE. The CDR3 length is 15 residues. CDR3 coding DNA: TGTGCCAGCAGCGTAGACGGGACAGCTAATGAAAAACTGTTTTTT. Encoded protein: CASSVDGTANEKLFF.

This sequence joins TRBV5-1 and TRBJ2-6, with no clear D. The V end lost 0 bases, the J end lost 4 bases, and 11 bases lay between the germline ends. This CDR3 is built from 16 residues. Germline V gene data show CDR1 as SGHRS and CDR2 as YFSETQ. The CDR3 spells CASSLGWVTGANVLTF. The CDR3, as DNA: TGCGCCAGCAGCTTGGGTTGGGTTACAGGGGCCAACGTCCTGACTTTC. The entire variable domain, with the rest obtained from reference TRBV5-1 and TRBJ2-6, is as follows: KAGVTQTPRYLIKTRGQQVTLSCSPISGHRSVSWYQQTPGQGLQFLFEYFSETQRNKGNFPGRFSGRQFSNSRSEMNVSTLELGDSALYLCASSLGWVTGANVLTFGAGSRLTVL.